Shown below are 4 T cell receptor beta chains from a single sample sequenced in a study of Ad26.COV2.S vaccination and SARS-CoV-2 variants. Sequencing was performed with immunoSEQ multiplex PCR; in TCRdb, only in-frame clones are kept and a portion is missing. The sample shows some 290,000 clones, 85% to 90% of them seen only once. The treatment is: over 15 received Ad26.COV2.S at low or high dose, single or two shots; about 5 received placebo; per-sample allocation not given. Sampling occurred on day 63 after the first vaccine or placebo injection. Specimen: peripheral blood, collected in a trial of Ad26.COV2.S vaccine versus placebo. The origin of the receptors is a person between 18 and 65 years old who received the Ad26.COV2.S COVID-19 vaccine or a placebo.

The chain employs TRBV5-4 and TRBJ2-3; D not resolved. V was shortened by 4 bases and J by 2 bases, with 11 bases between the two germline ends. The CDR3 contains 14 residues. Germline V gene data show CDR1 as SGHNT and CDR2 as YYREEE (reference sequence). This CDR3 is CASSLLELTDTQYF. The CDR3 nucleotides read TGTGCCAGCAGCCTGCTAGAACTCACAGATACGCAGTATTTT.

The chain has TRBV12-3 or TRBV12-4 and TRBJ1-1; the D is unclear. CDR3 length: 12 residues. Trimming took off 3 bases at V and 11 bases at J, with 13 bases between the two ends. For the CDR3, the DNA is TGTGCCAGCAGTTTGTGGGAGGTCGGCGCTTTCTTT. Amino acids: CASSLWEVGAFF.

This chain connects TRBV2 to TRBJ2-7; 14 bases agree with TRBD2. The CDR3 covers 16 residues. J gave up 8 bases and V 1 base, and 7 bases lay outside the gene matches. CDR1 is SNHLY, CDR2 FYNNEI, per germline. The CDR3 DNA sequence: TGTGCCAGCAGTGAAGTCGAAGGACTAGCGGGGGGAAAGCAGTACTTC. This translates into CASSEVEGLAGGKQYF. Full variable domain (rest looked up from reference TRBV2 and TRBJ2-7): EPEVTQTPSHQVTQMGQEVILRCVPISNHLYFYWYRQILGQKVEFLVSFYNNEISEKSEIFDDQFSVERPDGSNFTLKIRSTKLEDSAMYFCASSEVEGLAGGKQYFGPGTRLTVT.

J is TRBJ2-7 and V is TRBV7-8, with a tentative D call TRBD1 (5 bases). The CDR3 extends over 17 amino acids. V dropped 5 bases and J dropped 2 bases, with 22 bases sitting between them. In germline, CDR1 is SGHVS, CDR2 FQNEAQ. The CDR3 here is CASSRKDREQVTYEQYF. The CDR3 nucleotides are TGTGCCAGCAGCCGCAAAGACAGAGAACAAGTGACCTACGAGCAGTACTTC.